This T cell receptor beta chain appears in the sequencing data of a study of blood T cell repertoires in COVID-19. Background on the study: Researchers got acute and convalescent COVID-19 samples from the United States, Italy and Spain. T cells, B-cell-depleted T cells, or PBMCs provided the cDNA or gDNA that served as material.

Repertoires were generated with immunoSEQ multiplex PCR, while TCRdb's copy carries only in-frame clones and drops some. The sample lists about 40,000 clones, approximately 90% seen once, with around 14% in the top ten. In germline, CDR1 is MGHRA, CDR2 YSYEKL. J was trimmed by 8 bases and V by 0 bases; bases with no gene match: 19. The CDR3 runs 20 residues. The chain recombines TRBV4-1 with TRBJ2-1; TRBD2 aligns across 10 bases. The receptor was isolated from a woman younger than 45 in a cohort sampled during active COVID-19. The sequencing input was peripheral blood. CDR3 loop: CASSQDYSRTLAGVLDEQFF. The CDR3 DNA sequence: TGCGCCAGCAGCCAAGATTACTCCCGAACTCTAGCGGGAGTTTTGGATGAGCAGTTCTTC.